This T cell receptor beta chain was sequenced for a study of blood T cell repertoires in COVID-19. Study summary: Sources were T cells, B-cell-depleted T cells, or PBMCs; the material itself was cDNA or gDNA.

J gave up 3 bases and V 0 bases, and 1 base lay outside the gene matches. This CDR3 contains 16 residues. Looked up from germline, CDR1 is KGHDR and CDR2 is SFDVKD. The protocol was immunoSEQ multiplex PCR, while the TCRdb copy is restricted to in-frame clones and leaves out a portion. The sample lists about 90,000 clones, more than 70% seen once, with under 0.6% in the top ten. The chain employs TRBV24-1 and TRBJ2-2; 9 bases are a match to TRBD2. The sequenced sample consisted of peripheral blood. The TCR was taken from a man aged 55 to 69 with acute or convalescent COVID-19. The CDR3, as DNA: TGTGCCACCAGTGATTTGAGCGGGGGGTACACCGGGGAGCTGTTTTTT. Translated, it gives CATSDLSGGYTGELFF.